The 16 T cell receptor beta chains below all came from one sample that was sequenced in a study of T-cell reconstitution after alpha-beta-depleted transplantation in children. Construction of the TCRbeta library involved unique molecular identifiers. TCRdb recomputed calls from the PCR reads with MiXCR, one row per CDR3 protein. The profile shows about 900,000 distinct CDR3 sequences, roughly 29% of them singletons. The specimen comprised PBMCs, mostly from graft donor cells, sampled 360 days after TCRalphabeta/CD19-depleted stem cell transplant. The receptor set was obtained from a boy younger than two who had a stem cell transplant for SCID, so the T cells may come from the graft donor.

The rearrangement uses TRBV20-1 and TRBJ2-3; 9 bases align to TRBD2. After removal of 7 bases from V and 2 bases from J, the junction contained 10 bases not matched to a gene. Per the germline V gene, CDR1 is DFQATT and CDR2 is SNEGSKA (reference sequence). The CDR3 has 15 residues. CDR3: CSVLGLAGLTDTQYF. The DNA for the CDR3 is TGCAGTGTCCTAGGGCTAGCGGGGCTCACAGATACGCAGTATTTT.

The chain recombines TRBV7-3 with TRBJ1-1; a weak D match, TRBD1 (5 bases). The germline V and J ends were trimmed by 2 bases and 0 bases, with 16 bases remaining between them. The CDR3 length is 17 residues. Germline V lookup: CDR1 SGHTA, CDR2 FQGTGA. The CDR3 is CASSLRGGIGMNTEAFF. The CDR3 DNA reads TGTGCCAGCAGCTTACGGGGGGGAATAGGTATGAACACTGAAGCTTTCTTT.

V and J are TRBV27 and TRBJ2-3; D is tentatively TRBD1 or TRBD2 (6 bases each). Trimming pared 8 bases from V and 2 bases from J, leaving 20 bases between. The germline V gene encodes CDR1 MNHEY and CDR2 SMNVEV (reference sequence). The CDR3 loop spans 16 amino acids. This CDR3 reads CASGLAGHAYTDTQYF. CDR3 sequence (DNA): TGTGCCAGCGGACTTGCGGGACACGCTTACACAGATACGCAGTATTTT.

V usage is TRBV5-1 and J usage is TRBJ2-7, with TRBD2 matching over 14 bases. Germline values: CDR1 SGHRS, CDR2 YFSETQ. The CDR3 extends over 17 amino acids. With V trimmed by 5 bases and J by 7 bases, 14 bases remained unmatched. The CDR3 coding sequence is TGCGCCAGCAGTCTATCGACTAGCGGGGGGGCATGGCGAGAGCAGTACTTC. This gives the protein CASSLSTSGGAWREQYF.

This clonotype occurred a few times. V usage is TRBV30 and J usage is TRBJ2-7; D is possibly TRBD1 (6 bases). The germline V gene encodes CDR1 GTSNPN and CDR2 SVGIG (reference sequence). Trimming left V 2 bases short and J 4 bases short, with 18 bases between. This CDR3 has 15 residues. DNA of the CDR3: TGTGCCTGGAGTTCCGTCGGGACACCAGCGTACGAGCAGTACTTC. This codes for CAWSSVGTPAYEQYF.

This chain uses TRBV30 with TRBJ2-3, with D maybe TRBD2 (7 bases). Germline values: CDR1 GTSNPN, CDR2 SVGIG (reference sequence). V shed 3 bases and J shed 1 base, with 14 bases lying between them. This CDR3 has 15 residues. This chain's CDR3 is CAWRVGGGGTDTQYF. The CDR3 coding sequence is TGTGCCTGGAGAGTAGGAGGGGGGGGCACAGATACGCAGTATTTT.

The chain carries TRBV4-2 and TRBJ1-1; D perhaps matches TRBD1 (5 bases). Germline V CDR1 and CDR2: LGHNA, YNFKEQ. CDR3 length equals 14 residues. V shed 3 bases and J shed 6 bases, with 14 bases lying between them. Written as DNA, the CDR3 is TGTGCCAGCAGCCAGACCCGGGACTACCCTGAAGCTTTCTTT. As protein: CASSQTRDYPEAFF.

The rearrangement joins TRBV7-8 to TRBJ1-2; D uncertain. V dropped 1 base and J dropped 5 bases, with 11 bases sitting between them. This CDR3 is 14 amino acids long. Germline assignment: CDR1 SGHVS and CDR2 FQNEAQ. Written as DNA, the CDR3 is TGTGCCAGCAGCTTAGTCGGGAGGTCTTATGGCTACACCTTC. It yields the protein CASSLVGRSYGYTF.

The chain carries TRBV19 and TRBJ2-1; 9 bases match TRBD2. CDR1 and CDR2 (germline): LNHDA, SQIVND (reference sequence). With V trimmed by 5 bases and J by 5 bases, 10 bases remained unmatched. This CDR3 is built from 16 residues. CDR3 nucleotides: TGTGCCAGTAGTGTCTTCCTAGCGGGGAGAGACAATGAGCAGTTCTTC. Protein product: CASSVFLAGRDNEQFF.

The rearrangement joins TRBV12-3 or TRBV12-4 to TRBJ2-5; D is undetermined. The CDR3 loop spans 13 amino acids. Trimming took off 3 bases at V and 2 bases at J, with 7 bases between the two ends. CDR3 sequence: CASSFDFQETQYF. CDR3 DNA sequence: TGTGCCAGCAGTTTTGACTTTCAAGAGACCCAGTACTTC.

A few counts support this clonotype. V usage is TRBV10-3 and J usage is TRBJ2-7; D gene uncertain. The CDR3 loop spans 17 amino acids. Trimming removed 1 base from V and 2 bases from J, with 18 bases in between. The germline CDR1 and CDR2 sequences are ENHRY and SYGVKD. This CDR3 reads CAISELLSLEVTYEQYF. Written as DNA, the CDR3 is TGTGCCATCAGTGAGTTGCTCTCGCTCGAAGTTACCTACGAGCAGTACTTC.

The V and J genes are TRBV5-1 and TRBJ2-7; 13 positions match TRBD2. Germline V gives CDR1 SGHRS, CDR2 YFSETQ. This CDR3 comprises 15 residues. V was clipped by 0 bases and J by 5 bases; unmatched bases: 2. The DNA of the CDR3 is TGCGCCAGCAGCTTGGGGACTAGCGGGGGCCACGAGCAGTACTTC. Translating gives CASSLGTSGGHEQYF. The full variable domain, completed using reference TRBV5-1 and TRBJ2-7, is KAGVTQTPRYLIKTRGQQVTLSCSPISGHRSVSWYQQTPGQGLQFLFEYFSETQRNKGNFPGRFSGRQFSNSRSEMNVSTLELGDSALYLCASSLGTSGGHEQYFGPGTRLTVT.

This clonotype appeared a few times. This chain connects TRBV7-9 to TRBJ2-7; the D gene is possibly TRBD1 (5 bases). This CDR3 region has 12 residues. In germline, CDR1 is SEHNR, CDR2 FQNEAQ (reference sequence). The germline V and J ends were trimmed by 5 bases and 3 bases, with 8 bases remaining between them. This chain's CDR3 is CASSNDSYEQYF. Here the CDR3 DNA reads TGTGCCAGCAGCAACGACAGCTACGAGCAGTACTTC.

This clonotype turned up a few times. This chain uses TRBV24-1 with TRBJ2-3; 7 positions match TRBD1. From germline, CDR1 is KGHDR and CDR2 SFDVKD. The J segment lost 4 bases and the V segment lost 3 bases, leaving 9 bases of the junction unmatched. The length of the CDR3 is 16 residues. The CDR3 reads CATSDPMTGFADTQYF. DNA for the CDR3: TGTGCCACCAGTGATCCTATGACAGGGTTCGCAGATACGCAGTATTTT.

The table lists this clonotype with a few counts. The chain has TRBV28 and TRBJ1-4; no reliable D call. The CDR3 has 16 residues. Germline CDR1 reads MDHEN; CDR2 reads SYDVKM. Trimming removed 3 bases at V and 5 bases at J, with 16 bases between. The CDR3 DNA sequence: TGTGCCAGCAGTTTCCCAAGTTATGCAGGAAATGAAAAACTGTTTTTT. As protein: CASSFPSYAGNEKLFF.

V and J are TRBV20-1 and TRBJ2-1; D not certain. Trimming removed 5 bases from V and 3 bases from J, with 8 bases in between. Germline lookup yields CDR1 DFQATT and CDR2 SNEGSKA (reference sequence). The CDR3 runs 12 residues. CDR3 sequence: CSASQIYNEQFF. In DNA form, the CDR3 reads TGCAGTGCTTCACAAATCTACAATGAGCAGTTCTTC.